What follows describes a single T cell receptor beta chain. Its target is not known. TCRdb called the 5' RACE reads again in MiXCR, with one record for every CDR3 protein. Among approximately 1.8 million distinct CDR3 sequences, under 35% were seen once, and the ten largest hold more than 0.25%. This specimen comes from a study of identical twins. Regarding the study as a whole: A lower insertion count was a feature of abundant cord blood beta clonotypes, with no such feature in memory repertoires.

Sequenced material: cord blood. The sequence came from a newborn girl in good health.

Here the CDR3 DNA reads TGTGCCAGCGCCGAGGGGCCCCGAAAACCCATGATCCCGACCTCCGGGGGAACTGAAGCTTTCTTT. Translating gives CASAEGPRKPMIPTSGGTEAFF. The chain joins TRBV4-2 to TRBJ1-1; D is perhaps TRBD1 (5 bases). The germline V gene encodes CDR1 LGHNA and CDR2 YNFKEQ. This CDR3 region has 22 residues. The V end was cut by 8 bases, the J end by 5 bases, with 42 bases between.